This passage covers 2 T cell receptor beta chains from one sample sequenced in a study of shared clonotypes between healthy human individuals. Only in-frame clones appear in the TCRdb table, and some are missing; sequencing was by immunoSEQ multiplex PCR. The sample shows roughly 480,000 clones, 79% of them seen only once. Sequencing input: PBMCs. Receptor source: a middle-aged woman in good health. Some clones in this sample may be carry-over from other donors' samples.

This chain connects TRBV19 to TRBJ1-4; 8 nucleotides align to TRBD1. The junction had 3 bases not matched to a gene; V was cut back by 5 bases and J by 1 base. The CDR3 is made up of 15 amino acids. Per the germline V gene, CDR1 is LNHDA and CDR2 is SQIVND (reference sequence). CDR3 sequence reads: CASSVTGGTNEKLFF. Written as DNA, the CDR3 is TGTGCCAGTAGTGTAACAGGGGGAACTAATGAAAAACTGTTTTTT. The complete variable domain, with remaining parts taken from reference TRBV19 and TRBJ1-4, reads DGGITQSPKYLFRKEGQNVTLSCEQNLNHDAMYWYRQDPGQGLRLIYYSQIVNDFQKGDIAEGYSVSREKKESFPLTVTSAQKNPTAFYLCASSVTGGTNEKLFFGSGTQLSVL.

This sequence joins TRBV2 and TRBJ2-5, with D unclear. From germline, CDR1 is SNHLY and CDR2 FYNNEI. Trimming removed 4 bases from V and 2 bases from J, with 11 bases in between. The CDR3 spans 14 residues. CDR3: CASSGLMVQETQYF. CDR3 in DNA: TGTGCCAGCAGTGGCCTTATGGTTCAAGAGACCCAGTACTTC.